This T cell receptor beta chain was observed in a study of metastatic and nonmetastatic thyroid tumors. Study-wide background: Across peripheral blood and tumor or nodule tissue samples taken from malignant and benign thyroid patients, the repertoires were compared with one another.

Every patient was untreated before thyroid surgery. TCRdb re-analyzed the PCR reads using MiXCR. The data hold approximately 15,000 clones, with 3% to 4% observed a single time. This clone appeared a few times. The CDR3 has 14 amino acids. Germline V CDR1 and CDR2: SGHNT, YYREEE (reference sequence). With 7 bases removed from V and 3 bases from J, the gap between germline ends came to 13 bases. The chain joins TRBV5-4 to TRBJ1-4; tentative D call: TRBD1 (5 bases). This TCR derives from a female donor with papillary thyroid cancer or a benign thyroid nodule (not recorded which). Some clones in this sample may be carry-over from other donors' samples. Sample: tumor tissue. The CDR3 bases are TGTGCCAGCGCCTCAGGGTCAGCTAATGAAAAACTGTTTTTT. Its protein is CASASGSANEKLFF.